This T cell receptor beta chain appears in the sequencing data of a study of neoadjuvant anti-PD-1 for oral cavity cancer. Germline assignment: CDR1 LNHNV and CDR2 YYDKDF (reference sequence). This CDR3 has 14 amino acids. Trimming removed 1 base from V and 6 bases from J; junction bases left unmatched: 6. Six replicates per PBMC sample, mostly from roughly 470 ng of genomic DNA. Method: immunoSEQ multiplex PCR; TCRdb's copy keeps in-frame clones and lacks some. The sample contains about 79,000 clones, around 83% of which appear only once. The starting material was PBMCs, obtained before nivolumab (anti-PD-1) treatment. The rearrangement links TRBV15 to TRBJ2-7; TRBD1 aligns across 7 bases. The receptor comes from a person between 40 and 79 years old with oral cavity squamous cell carcinoma. The CDR3 is CATSRGGGASEQYF. Written as DNA, the CDR3 is TGTGCCACCAGCAGAGGAGGGGGCGCGTCCGAGCAGTACTTC. Complete variable domain (other parts from reference TRBV15 and TRBJ2-7): DAMVIQNPRYQVTQFGKPVTLSCSQTLNHNVMYWYQQKSSQAPKLLFHYYDKDFNNEADTPDNFQSRRPNTSFCFLDIRSPGLGDTAMYLCATSRGGGASEQYFGPGTRLTVT.